Listed below are T cell receptor beta chains from one sample, sequenced in a study of blood T cell repertoires in COVID-19. TCRdb keeps only in-frame clones here, not all; method: immunoSEQ multiplex PCR. This sample carries roughly 320,000 clones, 85% of them seen once, and the ten largest clones take 7.2%. The sample was peripheral blood. The receptors were sampled from a human donor in a cohort sampled during active COVID-19. Each CDR3 is given with its conserved first and last residue. Each record gives: V gene, CDR3 protein.

V gene: TRBV5-4
CDR3 protein: CASSLDGGGADYEQYF

V gene: TRBV12-3/TRBV12-4
CDR3 protein: CASSFEWVGGYTF

V gene: TRBV19
CDR3 protein: CASVKQGTLTEAFF

V gene: TRBV9
CDR3 protein: CASSFGSSAGTEAFF

V gene: TRBV29-1
CDR3 protein: CSVVGDSTHEQYF

V gene: TRBV24-1
CDR3 protein: CATSDPATGRLFF

V gene: TRBV4-2
CDR3 protein: CASSQGQENEKLFF

V gene: TRBV7-9
CDR3 protein: CASSPIREGSPLHF

V gene: TRBV7-9
CDR3 protein: CASSSLREQYF

V gene: TRBV19
CDR3 protein: CASIARGDGTEAFF

V gene: TRBV9
CDR3 protein: CASSSWGDRDEKLFF

V gene: TRBV2
CDR3 protein: CASTRWGDEQFF

V gene: TRBV5-4
CDR3 protein: CASSLLSVEDTGELFF

V gene: TRBV15
CDR3 protein: CATSRDAFSGNTIYF

V gene: TRBV6-5
CDR3 protein: CASTSGDNYGYTF

V gene: TRBV5-1
CDR3 protein: CASSHQGTDTQYF

V gene: TRBV19
CDR3 protein: CASSRDRKYEQYF

V gene: TRBV3-1/TRBV3-2
CDR3 protein: CASSLTVYEQYF

V gene: TRBV3-1/TRBV3-2
CDR3 protein: CASSQTGTTTNEKLFF

V gene: TRBV7-2
CDR3 protein: CASSLQGGRTEAFF

V gene: TRBV18
CDR3 protein: CASRHRGTMENTEAFF

V gene: TRBV4-2
CDR3 protein: CASSQDTGTGELFF

V gene: TRBV30
CDR3 protein: CASRRGAGELFF

V gene: TRBV3-1/TRBV3-2
CDR3 protein: CASSQMTYSSGYTF

V gene: TRBV11-3
CDR3 protein: CASSSQGPSNTGELFF

V gene: TRBV24-1
CDR3 protein: CATSDPDRNYGYTF

V gene: TRBV19
CDR3 protein: CASSLFGTPSSYNEQFF

V gene: TRBV15
CDR3 protein: CATSRGPGEPGNTIYF